This T cell receptor beta chain was sequenced for a study of cytomegalovirus exposure and HLA in healthy donors. General study points: A list of 164 TCR beta chains associated with cytomegalovirus was given. A missense DCLRE1C variant was associated with V- and J-gene trimming of TCR beta chains in a later analysis, and an independent cohort replicated the association.

PCR amplification relied on 60 Vbeta primers (plus 13 Jbeta primers). Only in-frame clones appear in the TCRdb table, and some are missing; sequencing was by immunoSEQ multiplex PCR. Here the sample spans 90,000 to 100,000 clones, roughly 78% being singletons. For this clone: Its antigen is unidentified.

V lost 2 bases and J lost 1, with 19 bases in between. The V gene's germline CDR1 is LGHNA and CDR2 YSLEER. This CDR3 has 18 residues. The sequenced material came from PBMCs. The clonotype originates from an older woman in good health and CMV-seronegative. The rearrangement links TRBV4-3 to TRBJ2-3, with D possibly TRBD1 on 6 matching bases. As DNA, the CDR3 is TGCGCCAGCAGCCAATCTATGCCAACAGGGATACGCACAGATACGCAGTATTTT. Its translation: CASSQSMPTGIRTDTQYF.